The TCR beta chain under discussion was sequenced for a study of radiation and T cells in renal cell carcinoma. Noted time point: baseline pretreatment blood. The sample's treatment: 15 Gy SBRT to primary tumor, nephrectomy 4 weeks later. Sequencing used immunoSEQ multiplex PCR; TCRdb keeps in-frame clones, though not all of them. The data hold some 150,000 clones, with 83% observed a single time. V was shortened by 6 bases and J by 3 bases, with 14 bases between the two germline ends. The CDR3 totals 15 residues. Germline V gene data show CDR1 as MNHNY and CDR2 as SVGAGI (reference sequence). Material: blood, obtained from a patient whose treatment included radiotherapy and nephrectomy. The sequence derives from a woman between 50 and 59 years old with renal cell carcinoma. The chain links TRBV6-6 to TRBJ2-2, with D perhaps being TRBD1 or TRBD2 (7 bases each). This CDR3 reads CASSYRGGDTGELFF. The CDR3 region has the DNA TGTGCCAGCAGCTACAGGGGAGGGGACACCGGGGAGCTGTTTTTT.